One and the same sample provided the 23 T cell receptor beta chains below, sequenced in a study of blood T cell repertoires in COVID-19. Only in-frame clones appear in the TCRdb table, and some are missing; sequencing was by immunoSEQ multiplex PCR. The sample has about 240,000 clones, approximately 85% seen once; the top ten hold less than 6.5%. The source material was peripheral blood. The receptor source for this set is a middle-aged man with COVID-19, enrolled during active disease.

The chain carries TRBV7-2 and TRBJ2-2; unclear D gene. Germline V gene data show CDR1 as SGHTA and CDR2 as FQGNSA. The V gene lost 2 bases and the J gene lost 0 bases, with 10 bases spanning the gap. The CDR3 has 16 residues. In DNA, the CDR3 is TGTGCCAGCAGCTTACTGGCGGAATCGAACACCGGGGAGCTGTTTTTT. It yields the protein CASSLLAESNTGELFF.

V gene TRBV5-8 combines with J gene TRBJ2-3, with D maybe TRBD2 (6 bases). This CDR3 comprises 16 residues. CDR1 SGHTS and CDR2 YDEGEE come from the germline V gene. V gave up 4 bases and J gave up 10 bases, with 25 bases separating them. The CDR3 protein is CASSIELAKHVVAQYF. CDR3 DNA sequence: TGTGCCAGCAGCATCGAGCTAGCGAAGCACGTCGTTGCGCAGTATTTT. The variable domain in full, with the rest retrieved from reference TRBV5-8 and TRBJ2-3, is EAGVTQSPTHLIKTRGQQATLRCSPISGHTSVYWYQQALGLGLQFLLWYDEGEERNRGNFPPRFSGRQFPNYSSELNVNALELEDSALYLCASSIELAKHVVAQYFGPGTRLTVL.

This rearrangement joins TRBV7-2 to TRBJ1-1, with unresolved D. This CDR3 is 13 amino acids long. Trimming stripped 7 bases from V and 5 bases from J, with 14 bases between. Germline V gene data show CDR1 as SGHTA and CDR2 as FQGNSA. In DNA form, the CDR3 reads TGTGCCAGCACTACCTTCGGAGGGACTGAAGCTTTCTTT. Translating gives CASTTFGGTEAFF.

The rearrangement joins TRBV19 to TRBJ2-2, with D perhaps TRBD1 (5 bases). V lost 7 bases, J lost 6 bases, and 18 bases lay in between. The CDR3 is 15 amino acids. Germline V gene lookup returns CDR1 LNHDA and CDR2 SQIVND (reference sequence). The CDR3 here is CASIPRQGFSGELFF. The CDR3 nucleotides are TGTGCCAGTATTCCACGGCAGGGTTTTTCCGGGGAGCTGTTTTTT.

This chain connects TRBV7-8 to TRBJ2-7; tentatively, D is TRBD1 (6 bases). V lost 5 bases to trimming and J lost 2 bases, with 22 bases between them. Germline lookup yields CDR1 SGHVS and CDR2 FQNEAQ. CDR3 size: 17 residues. The CDR3 DNA is TGTGCCAGCAGCACCTCGACCACAGGGCTGATCACCTACGAGCAGTACTTC. Its translation is CASSTSTTGLITYEQYF.

The chain couples TRBV9 to TRBJ2-3; TRBD2 matches 12 bases. Germline V lookup: CDR1 SGDLS, CDR2 YYNGEE. V shed 4 bases, J shed 0 bases, and the junction held 9 bases outside the gene matches. The CDR3 extends over 18 amino acids. CDR3 bases: TGTGCCAGCAGCTTAGTCCGACTAGCGGGGGCTAGCACAGATACGCAGTATTTT. It codes for CASSLVRLAGASTDTQYF.

The J gene is TRBJ2-1, the V gene TRBV5-4; TRBD2 matches at 10 bases. The CDR3 is 13 residues long. Germline CDR1 SGHNT, CDR2 YYREEE (reference sequence). Trimming took 4 bases from V and 14 from J; bases not matched to a gene: 9. The chain's CDR3 is CASSQTSGVSEFF. The CDR3 DNA reads TGTGCCAGCAGCCAAACTAGCGGGGTTAGTGAGTTCTTC. The entire variable domain, with the rest obtained from reference TRBV5-4 and TRBJ2-1, is as follows: ETGVTQSPTHLIKTRGQQVTLRCSSQSGHNTVSWYQQALGQGPQFIFQYYREEENGRGNFPPRFSGLQFPNYSSELNVNALELDDSALYLCASSQTSGVSEFFGPGTRLTVL.

V and J are TRBV7-3 and TRBJ1-1; weak D call: TRBD1 (5 bases). The V end lost 8 bases, the J end lost 5 bases, and 15 bases lay between the germline ends. This CDR3 contains 13 residues. In germline, CDR1 is SGHTA, CDR2 FQGTGA. The CDR3: CASGTIQGTEAFF. The CDR3 DNA follows: TGTGCCAGCGGGACTATCCAAGGGACTGAAGCTTTCTTT.

This chain connects TRBV7-3 to TRBJ2-6; perhaps TRBD1 as D (6 bases). Trimming removed 3 bases at V and 2 bases at J, with 14 bases between. The V gene's germline CDR1 is SGHTA and CDR2 FQGTGA. The CDR3 spans 17 residues. The chain's CDR3 is CASSFGPGVAGANVLTF. The CDR3 DNA reads TGTGCCAGCAGCTTCGGCCCAGGGGTGGCTGGGGCCAACGTCCTGACTTTC.

This chain uses TRBV7-9 with TRBJ1-3; 7 bases agree with TRBD1. Germline loops: CDR1 SEHNR, CDR2 FQNEAQ (reference sequence). CDR3 length: 16 residues. V lost 4 bases to trimming and J lost 2 bases; unmatched junction nucleotides: 8. The CDR3, as DNA: TGTGCCAGCAGCTCGAACAGGGGAACAGCTGGAAACACCATATATTTT. Its protein is CASSSNRGTAGNTIYF.

The chain combines TRBV20-1 with TRBJ2-1; 8 bases align to TRBD1. CDR1 and CDR2 (germline): DFQATT, SNEGSKA (reference sequence). The CDR3 totals 13 residues. Losses at the gene ends were 3 bases for V and 11 bases for J; bases not matched to a gene: 9. The CDR3 region is CSASAQGAHQQFF. Here the CDR3 DNA reads TGCAGTGCTAGTGCGCAGGGGGCCCATCAGCAGTTCTTC.

This chain connects TRBV5-1 to TRBJ2-3; 9 nucleotides line up with TRBD2. Germline values: CDR1 SGHRS, CDR2 YFSETQ. Losses at the gene ends were 4 bases for V and 3 bases for J; bases not matched to a gene: 6. This CDR3 region has 15 residues. The DNA of the CDR3 is TGCGCCAGCAGCCGGGGAAGCGGGGGGACAGATACGCAGTATTTT. Its protein product is CASSRGSGGTDTQYF.

The chain is built from TRBV7-3 and TRBJ2-3; 7 bases are shared with TRBD2. CDR3 length: 13 residues. Per the germline V gene, CDR1 is SGHTA and CDR2 is FQGTGA. V lost 1 base and J lost 8; bases outside the gene matches: 3. The CDR3 loop is CASSLNSGGTQYF. In DNA form, the CDR3 reads TGTGCCAGCAGCTTAAACTCGGGGGGTACGCAGTATTTT.

V gene TRBV7-9 combines with J gene TRBJ2-5; possible D gene TRBD2, 6 bases. The CDR3 is 17 amino acids. V gave up 0 bases and J gave up 1 base, with 15 bases separating them. Per germline, CDR1 SEHNR and CDR2 FQNEAQ (reference sequence). The CDR3 nucleotides read TGTGCCAGCAGCTTAGCGCGGGGTCTAGCTGCCCAAGAGACCCAGTACTTC. This translates into CASSLARGLAAQETQYF.

The chain couples TRBV2 to TRBJ2-7, with a tentative D call TRBD2 (6 bases). Germline values: CDR1 SNHLY, CDR2 FYNNEI. The V end lost 5 bases, the J end lost 7 bases, and 27 bases lay between the germline ends. The CDR3 contains 17 residues. CDR3 residues: CASSTAPGLLLSWEQYF. In nucleotides, the CDR3 is TGTGCCAGCAGTACCGCACCGGGACTCCTTCTCTCTTGGGAGCAGTACTTC.

The chain uses TRBV9 and TRBJ2-3, with D tentatively TRBD2 (6 bases). V was cut by 4 bases and J by 4 bases, with 13 bases left in between. This CDR3 comprises 14 residues. CDR1 and CDR2 (germline): SGDLS, YYNGEE. The DNA for the CDR3 is TGTGCCAGCAGCCGTAGCGGTCTAGCAGATACGCAGTATTTT. Protein sequence: CASSRSGLADTQYF. Full variable domain (missing parts from reference TRBV9 and TRBJ2-3): DSGVTQTPKHLITATGQRVTLRCSPRSGDLSVYWYQQSLDQGLQFLIQYYNGEERAKGNILERFSAQQFPDLHSELNLSSLELGDSALYFCASSRSGLADTQYFGPGTRLTVL.

The chain joins TRBV2 to TRBJ2-4; TRBD2 is a possible D gene (6 bases). CDR3 length: 15 residues. CDR1 and CDR2 from the germline V gene are SNHLY and FYNNEI. V shed 1 base and J shed 10 bases, with 17 bases lying between them. CDR3 residues: CASSEDPGTPKIQYF. CDR3 nucleotides: TGTGCCAGCAGTGAAGACCCCGGGACTCCGAAGATTCAGTACTTC.

The V call is TRBV5-6, the J call TRBJ1-5; D might be TRBD1 (5 bases). Trimming removed 2 bases at V and 0 bases at J, with 6 bases between. The CDR3 extends over 14 amino acids. The germline gives CDR1 SGHDT, CDR2 YYEEEE. The DNA of the CDR3 is TGTGCCAGCAGCTTCAGGGATAGCAATCAGCCCCAGCATTTT. Encoded protein: CASSFRDSNQPQHF.

For this clone: In the same sample, other DNA sequences code for this CDR3. The V and J genes are TRBV30 and TRBJ2-2; D uncertain. Germline V gives CDR1 GTSNPN, CDR2 SVGIG (reference sequence). Trimming pared 0 bases from V and 7 bases from J, leaving 9 bases between. The CDR3 length is 13 residues. The CDR3 coding sequence is TGTGCCTGGAGTGTAGGAGTGATCGGGGAGCTGTTTTTT. Translated, it gives CAWSVGVIGELFF.

The CDR3 sequence is CASSISGGAHPYEQYF. CDR3 nucleotides: TGTGCCAGCAGCATTAGCGGGGGGGCCCATCCCTACGAGCAGTACTTC. The V gene is TRBV7-2, the J gene TRBJ2-7; 11 bases match TRBD2. CDR1 is SGHTA and CDR2 is FQGNSA in the germline V gene. The CDR3 has 16 residues. With V trimmed by 5 bases and J by 2 bases, 8 bases remained unmatched.

This sequence joins TRBV6-5 and TRBJ2-2; D might be TRBD2 (6 bases). Germline lookup yields CDR1 MNHEY and CDR2 SVGAGI. CDR3 length equals 15 residues. Trimming took off 6 bases at V and 0 bases at J, with 11 bases between the two ends. CDR3: CASSRLVSNTGELFF. CDR3 in DNA: TGTGCCAGCAGCAGACTAGTATCGAACACCGGGGAGCTGTTTTTT.

V and J are TRBV10-2 and TRBJ2-3; the match to TRBD2 covers 8 bases. Germline lookup yields CDR1 WSHSY and CDR2 SAAADI. The CDR3 extends over 17 amino acids. With 7 bases clipped from V and 5 bases from J, the junction kept 17 bases outside the gene matches. The CDR3 protein is CASTSGGRGATRDTQYF. As DNA, the CDR3 is TGCGCCAGCACCTCGGGGGGGCGGGGGGCCACCAGAGATACGCAGTATTTT.

V usage is TRBV27 and J usage is TRBJ1-2; 8 bases are a match to TRBD1. This CDR3 region has 16 residues. After removal of 7 bases from V and 2 bases from J, the junction contained 12 bases not matched to a gene. CDR1 and CDR2 from the germline V gene are MNHEY and SMNVEV (reference sequence). DNA for the CDR3: TGTGCCAGCATGAGGACAGGGAATTGGAAGAACTATGGCTACACCTTC. Protein sequence: CASMRTGNWKNYGYTF.